One sample yielded the 20 T cell receptor beta chains listed below, sequenced in a study of cytomegalovirus exposure and HLA in healthy donors. Use of 60 Vbeta and 13 Jbeta primers characterized the PCR. TCRdb's copy holds only in-frame clones and misses some; the assay was immunoSEQ multiplex PCR. The sample carries 95,000 or so clones, around 81% recorded once. The sequencing sample was made of PBMCs. Receptor source: a woman aged 70-85 years in good health and CMV-seropositive.

The V and J genes are TRBV5-4 and TRBJ1-1; a weak D match, TRBD1 (6 bases). In germline, CDR1 is SGHNT, CDR2 YYREEE (reference sequence). The V gene lost 4 bases and the J gene lost 1 base, with 11 bases spanning the gap. There are 14 residues in the CDR3. The CDR3 region is CASSVTGQNTEAFF. The CDR3 bases are TGTGCCAGCAGCGTAACGGGACAGAACACTGAAGCTTTCTTT. Based on the CDR3 plus reference TRBV5-4 and TRBJ1-1, the full variable domain is ETGVTQSPTHLIKTRGQQVTLRCSSQSGHNTVSWYQQALGQGPQFIFQYYREEENGRGNFPPRFSGLQFPNYSSELNVNALELDDSALYLCASSVTGQNTEAFFGQGTRLTVV.

The V gene is TRBV29-1, the J gene TRBJ1-1; 11 positions agree with TRBD1. The CDR3 extends over 14 amino acids. J was trimmed by 5 bases and V by 3 bases; bases with no gene match: 5. The germline V gene encodes CDR1 SQVTM and CDR2 ANQGSEA. CDR3 nucleotide sequence: TGCAGCGTTGATTGGACAGGGGGCTTGACTGAAGCTTTCTTT. It yields the protein CSVDWTGGLTEAFF. The full variable domain, rest sourced from reference TRBV29-1 and TRBJ1-1, is SAVISQKPSRDICQRGTSLTIQCQVDSQVTMMFWYRQQPGQSLTLIATANQGSEATYESGFVIDKFPISRPNLTFSTLTVSNMSPEDSSIYLCSVDWTGGLTEAFFGQGTRLTVV.

This sequence joins TRBV5-1 and TRBJ2-1; TRBD2 might be the D (6 bases). This CDR3 is built from 15 residues. Trimming stripped 4 bases from V and 5 bases from J, with 16 bases between. CDR1 is SGHRS, CDR2 YFSETQ, per germline. The CDR3 DNA is TGCGCCAGCAGCCTGGGACTGAGCCGGGACAATGAGCAGTTCTTC. It specifies CASSLGLSRDNEQFF.

The J gene is TRBJ2-7, the V gene TRBV30, with D possibly TRBD1 on 5 matching bases. This CDR3 has 13 amino acids. Germline loops: CDR1 GTSNPN, CDR2 SVGIG (reference sequence). Trimming cost V 1 base and J 1 base, with 8 bases left between them. The CDR3 loop is CAWSDTGSYEQYF. CDR3 sequence (DNA): TGTGCCTGGAGTGACACAGGTTCCTACGAGCAGTACTTC.

The chain employs TRBV4-2 and TRBJ2-5; the match to TRBD1 covers 7 bases. The J call may be in error: the DNA end matches TRBJ2-7 better. The V gene's germline CDR1 is LGHNA and CDR2 YNFKEQ. The CDR3 runs 15 residues. The CDR3 nucleotides read TGTGCCAGCAGCCAAGAAGTGCAGGGGGCCTACGAGCAGTACTTC. This codes for CASSQEVQGAYEQYF.

The genes are TRBV7-6 and TRBJ2-7; D perhaps matches TRBD2 (6 bases). This CDR3 is 14 amino acids long. The germline V gene encodes CDR1 SGHVS and CDR2 FNYEAQ. The V gene lost 5 bases and the J gene lost 3 bases, with 14 bases spanning the gap. The CDR3 here is CASSPSGVGYEQYF. CDR3 DNA sequence: TGTGCCAGCAGCCCCTCGGGGGTTGGCTACGAGCAGTACTTC.

This sequence joins TRBV12-5 and TRBJ2-5, with 11 positions matching TRBD1. With V trimmed by 6 bases and J by 2 bases, 5 bases remained unmatched. Per the germline V gene, CDR1 is LGHNT and CDR2 is FRNRAP. The CDR3 spans 15 residues. The CDR3 DNA reads as TGTGCTAGTGGACCAGGGACAGGGGGACAAGAGACCCAGTACTTC. This codes for CASGPGTGGQETQYF.

This chain joins TRBV29-1 and TRBJ2-5; 11 nucleotides line up with TRBD1. This CDR3 has 14 amino acids. With 8 bases clipped from V and 1 base from J, the junction kept 6 bases outside the gene matches. Germline V gives CDR1 SQVTM, CDR2 ANQGSEA. CDR3: CSLDGTGGQETQYF. DNA for the CDR3: TGCAGCTTAGATGGGACAGGGGGCCAAGAGACCCAGTACTTC.

The J gene is TRBJ2-5, the V gene TRBV7-8; 13 positions match TRBD2. J gave up 4 bases and V 1 base, and 0 bases lay outside the gene matches. The V gene's germline CDR1 is SGHVS and CDR2 FQNEAQ. The CDR3 is 15 residues long. CDR3 sequence (DNA): TGTGCCAGCAGCTTAGGACTAGCGGGAGGAGAGACCCAGTACTTC. Protein product: CASSLGLAGGETQYF.

CDR3 residues: CAWNRGRTEAFF. The CDR3 nucleotides read TGTGCCTGGAACAGGGGAAGGACTGAAGCTTTCTTT. The gene calls are TRBV30 and TRBJ1-1; 7 bases are a match to TRBD1. From germline, CDR1 is GTSNPN and CDR2 SVGIG (reference sequence). V lost 4 bases to trimming and J lost 5 bases; unmatched junction nucleotides: 4. CDR3 length: 12 residues.

J is TRBJ2-1 and V is TRBV5-1; D gene uncertain. CDR3 length: 14 amino acids. Per germline, CDR1 SGHRS and CDR2 YFSETQ. V lost 4 bases to trimming and J lost 6 bases, with 14 bases between them. CDR3 DNA sequence: TGCGCCAGCAGCAACCCGGAAAGCGTCAATGAGCAGTTCTTC. Protein product: CASSNPESVNEQFF.

CDR3 bases: TGTGCCAGCAGTTCCCTCCCGCGGACAGAATCCGGCTACACCTTC. Its translation is CASSSLPRTESGYTF. V and J are TRBV6-5 and TRBJ1-2; D possibly corresponds to TRBD1 (6 bases). The CDR3 is made up of 15 amino acids. Germline lookup yields CDR1 MNHEY and CDR2 SVGAGI. Trimming left V 4 bases short and J 8 bases short, with 20 bases between.

The count of this clone is one. CDR3 region: CASTMTDLTGELFF. In DNA form, the CDR3 reads TGTGCCAGCACTATGACCGACTTAACCGGGGAGCTGTTTTTT. The chain combines TRBV2 with TRBJ2-2; D call uncertain. V lost 7 bases to trimming and J lost 5 bases, with 14 bases between them. The germline CDR1 and CDR2 sequences are SNHLY and FYNNEI. The CDR3 spans 14 residues.

The chain carries TRBV7-9 and TRBJ2-1; 7 bases map to TRBD2. In germline, CDR1 is SEHNR, CDR2 FQNEAQ (reference sequence). Trimming removed 5 bases from V and 7 bases from J; junction bases left unmatched: 2. There are 12 residues in the CDR3. The CDR3 sequence: CASSGLDNEQFF. DNA for the CDR3: TGTGCCAGCAGCGGACTAGATAATGAGCAGTTCTTC.

The chain is built from TRBV28 and TRBJ1-3; 7 nucleotides agree with TRBD1. The V and J ends lost 6 bases and 2 bases, in that order; junction bases with no gene match: 7. This CDR3 comprises 15 residues. Germline V gene sequence: CDR1 MDHEN, CDR2 SYDVKM. The CDR3 spells CASRTSDRPGNTIYF. DNA for the CDR3: TGTGCCAGCAGGACCTCGGACAGGCCTGGAAACACCATATATTTT.

The chain joins TRBV18 to TRBJ1-4; D is undetermined. Trimming cost V 4 bases and J 8 bases, with 11 bases left between them. Germline CDR1 and CDR2: KGHSH and LQKENI. CDR3 length: 13 residues. CDR3 protein: CASSLDLREKLFF. CDR3 bases: TGTGCCAGCTCACTAGACTTGAGAGAAAAACTGTTTTTT.

The count of this clone is one. This chain uses TRBV10-1 with TRBJ2-7; 8 nucleotides match TRBD2. J lost 2 bases, V lost 6 bases, and 6 bases had no gene match. The germline CDR1 and CDR2 sequences are WNHNN and SYGVQD (reference sequence). The CDR3 has 14 amino acids. CDR3 residues: CASSPGLVAYEQYF. CDR3 sequence (DNA): TGCGCCAGCAGCCCGGGACTAGTCGCCTACGAGCAGTACTTC.

In its sample, this clone was seen once. The V and J genes are TRBV7-3 and TRBJ1-1; tentative D call: TRBD1 (5 bases). V was pared by 2 bases and J by 0 bases, with 13 bases between. CDR3 length: 16 amino acids. CDR1 is SGHTA, CDR2 FQGTGA, per germline. CDR3 DNA sequence: TGTGCCAGCAGCTTATTAGGCAGGGCGTTGAACACTGAAGCTTTCTTT. Its translation is CASSLLGRALNTEAFF. The variable domain in full, completed from reference TRBV7-3 and TRBJ1-1, reads GAGVSQTPSNKVTEKGKYVELRCDPISGHTALYWYRQSLGQGPEFLIYFQGTGAADDSGLPNDRFFAVRPEGSVSTLKIQRTERGDSAVYLCASSLLGRALNTEAFFGQGTRLTVV.

V is TRBV7-9 and J is TRBJ2-3, with 9 positions matching TRBD2. Germline V gene data show CDR1 as SEHNR and CDR2 as FQNEAQ (reference sequence). The V segment lost 5 bases and the J segment 5 bases; nucleotides outside the gene matches: 8. This CDR3 is 15 amino acids long. CDR3 DNA: TGTGCCAGCAGCCCAATAGGCGGGAGGGGAGATACGCAGTATTTT. It is translated as CASSPIGGRGDTQYF.

The chain uses TRBV28 and TRBJ2-7, with 10 positions matching TRBD2. Germline V gene data show CDR1 as MDHEN and CDR2 as SYDVKM. CDR3 length equals 15 residues. With V trimmed by 4 bases and J by 6 bases, 9 bases remained unmatched. The CDR3 here is CASSSPSGRAFEQYF. The CDR3 bases are TGTGCCAGCAGTTCCCCCAGCGGGAGGGCCTTCGAGCAGTACTTC.